This T cell receptor beta chain derives from a study of identical twins. TCRdb itself ran the 5' RACE reads through MiXCR, one entry per CDR3 protein. This sample has 200,000 to 250,000 distinct CDR3 sequences; around 6.6% occur once, and the top ten carry roughly 3.4%. Many counts were recorded for this clonotype. The CDR3 has 17 amino acids. V lost 1 base and J lost 6; bases outside the gene matches: 9. The germline V gene encodes CDR1 MGHDK and CDR2 SYGVNS. This sample also appeared in a second study, on yellow fever vaccine responses in identical twins.

The receptor's source is a woman between 18 and 29 years old in good health. Material: memory (CD45RO+) T cells sorted from blood. The rearrangement joins TRBV25-1 to TRBJ2-2, with 9 bases fitting TRBD1. Written as DNA, the CDR3 is TGTGCCAGCAGTGAATTAGGGTCGGGGACAGGGTCCGGGGAGCTGTTTTTT. It encodes CASSELGSGTGSGELFF.